Below are 16 T cell receptor beta chains sequenced from a single sample in a study of breast tumors, draining lymph nodes, adjacent tissues. Breast cancer patients provided tissue from their axillary draining lymph nodes. From the multiplex PCR reads, TCRdb called clonotypes with MiXCR, one entry per CDR3 protein. The data hold 150,000 to 200,000 distinct CDR3 sequences, with approximately 33% observed a single time. The source material was axillary lymph node tissue. All receptors derive from a female donor with breast cancer. Some clones in this sample may be carry-over from other donors' samples.

This clonotype was picked up a small number of times. The chain carries TRBV28 and TRBJ2-1; 8 bases align to TRBD1. This CDR3 is built from 16 residues. Germline CDR1 is MDHEN and CDR2 is SYDVKM. The V and J ends lost 6 bases and 5 bases, in that order; junction bases with no gene match: 12. The chain's CDR3 is CASSVQGGKFHNEQFF. CDR3 in DNA: TGTGCCAGCAGCGTACAGGGGGGAAAGTTCCACAATGAGCAGTTCTTC. The entire variable domain, with the rest obtained from reference TRBV28 and TRBJ2-1, is as follows: DVKVTQSSRYLVKRTGEKVFLECVQDMDHENMFWYRQDPGLGLRLIYFSYDVKMKEKGDIPEGYSVSREKKERFSLILESASTNQTSMYLCASSVQGGKFHNEQFFGPGTRLTVL.

This clonotype was recorded at least ten times. CDR3 sequence reads: CASSPRLAESPYF. CDR3 nucleotide sequence: TGTGCCAGCAGCCCACGTCTAGCGGAGAGCCCGTACTTC. The chain uses TRBV6-6 and TRBJ2-7; 7 nucleotides match TRBD2. The CDR3 totals 13 residues. Germline CDR1 reads MNHNY; CDR2 reads SVGAGI (reference sequence). The junction had 14 bases not matched to a gene; V was cut back by 6 bases and J by 12 bases.

This clonotype was counted many times. The rearrangement uses TRBV20-1 and TRBJ1-2; 10 positions agree with TRBD1. There are 11 residues in the CDR3. Germline lookup yields CDR1 DFQATT and CDR2 SNEGSKA (reference sequence). Trimming at V came to 5 bases and at J to 7 bases, leaving 1 base not matched to a gene. CDR3 sequence (DNA): TGCAGTGCTGACAGGGGGCCTGGCTACACCTTC. It is translated as CSADRGPGYTF.

This clonotype was seen a few times. The chain has TRBV12-3 or TRBV12-4 and TRBJ2-1; 9 bases match TRBD1. The V segment lost 7 bases and the J segment 4 bases; nucleotides outside the gene matches: 14. CDR3 size: 17 residues. The CDR3 protein is CASTSGTGKFNYNEQFF. The CDR3 coding sequence is TGTGCCAGCACTTCCGGGACAGGGAAATTTAATTACAATGAGCAGTTCTTC.

With respect to this clonotype: This may stem from a read error, because a much larger clone lies one nucleotide away. The J gene is TRBJ1-2, the V gene TRBV6-5; the D gene is possibly TRBD1 (5 bases). CDR3 length: 14 amino acids. The germline CDR1 and CDR2 sequences are MNHEY and SVGAGI. V was cut by 5 bases and J by 2 bases, with 12 bases left in between. DNA of the CDR3: TGTGCCAGCAGTCACAGCCGGGACAACTATGGCTACACCTTC. Its translation: CASSHSRDNYGYTF.

This clonotype came up many times. This rearrangement joins TRBV7-2 to TRBJ2-1, with 12 bases that match TRBD2. There are 16 residues in the CDR3. After removal of 1 base from V and 9 bases from J, the junction contained 7 bases not matched to a gene. Germline lookup yields CDR1 SGHTA and CDR2 FQGNSA. Here the CDR3 reads CASSLDLAGGLSEQFF. As DNA, the CDR3 is TGTGCCAGCAGCTTAGATCTAGCGGGGGGGTTGAGTGAGCAGTTCTTC.

This clonotype was seen many times. The V gene is TRBV11-3, the J gene TRBJ2-7; D is undetermined. V lost 3 bases to trimming and J lost 7 bases, with 13 bases between them. The CDR3 runs 13 residues. Germline-derived CDR1 and CDR2 are SGHNT and YENEEA. CDR3 bases: TGTGCCAGCAGCTTGGAGCCCTTGGGGGAGCAGTACTTC. Its protein is CASSLEPLGEQYF.

About this clonotype: This may come from a read error, since a much larger clone is one base off. The chain carries TRBV12-3 or TRBV12-4 and TRBJ2-1; D possibly corresponds to TRBD2 (6 bases). V lost 3 bases to trimming and J lost 5 bases, with 14 bases between them. This CDR3 is built from 15 residues. The CDR3 DNA is TGTGCCAGCAGTTTCGTTCGGGAGCATGACAATGAGCAGTTCTTC. It specifies CASSFVREHDNEQFF.

As regards this clonotype: A read error is possible here, since a much larger clone lies one base away. Lacking the conserved final phenylalanine or tryptophan, this CDR3 likely reflects a read error. The chain joins TRBV13 to TRBJ1-2, with 8 positions matching TRBD1. Germline V lookup: CDR1 PRHDT, CDR2 FYEKMQ (reference sequence). Trimming at V came to 5 bases and at J to 4 bases, leaving 12 bases not matched to a gene. CDR3 length equals 16 residues. CDR3 loop: CASSPGQGYGAYGYTL. The CDR3 DNA is TGTGCCAGCAGCCCTGGACAGGGTTATGGAGCCTATGGCTACACCCTC.

The table lists this clonotype with many counts. The junction shows a germline mismatch at one end, possibly a read error. CDR3 sequence (DNA): TGTGCTAGCAGCTTTGGGCGGGGGGGAAGCACAGATACGCAGTATTTT. Translated, it gives CASSFGRGGSTDTQYF. V and J are TRBV7-7 and TRBJ2-3, with 9 positions matching TRBD2. Germline loops: CDR1 SSHAT, CDR2 FNYEAQ (reference sequence). The CDR3 spans 16 residues. Based on the CDR3 plus reference TRBV7-7 and TRBJ2-3, the full variable domain is GAGVSQSPRYKVTKRGQDVTLRCDPISSHATLYWYQQALGQGPEFLTYFNYEAQPDKSGLPSDRFSAERPEGSISTLTIQRTEQRDSAMYRCASSFGRGGSTDTQYFGPGTRLTVL.

The chain employs TRBV19 and TRBJ1-1; D is ambiguous. The CDR3 totals 14 residues. Per the germline V gene, CDR1 is LNHDA and CDR2 is SQIVND (reference sequence). V was shortened by 7 bases and J by 3 bases, with 15 bases between the two germline ends. This CDR3 reads CASIKSGRDTEAFF. The CDR3 DNA sequence: TGTGCCAGTATCAAGAGCGGGAGAGACACTGAAGCTTTCTTT.

Many counts were recorded for this clonotype. This chain joins TRBV5-1 and TRBJ2-7, with D perhaps TRBD1 (6 bases). The CDR3 is made up of 17 amino acids. Germline V lookup: CDR1 SGHRS, CDR2 YFSETQ. V gave up 2 bases and J gave up 3 bases, with 21 bases separating them. CDR3 DNA sequence: TGCGCCAGCAGCTTCTCAGCTCACCGGGACAACAGCTACGAGCAGTACTTC. This encodes CASSFSAHRDNSYEQYF.

This clonotype was counted many times. V is TRBV19 and J is TRBJ2-3; the match to TRBD2 covers 11 bases. Unmatched junction bases numbered 9, after V lost 5 bases and J lost 11 bases. Per the germline V gene, CDR1 is LNHDA and CDR2 is SQIVND (reference sequence). The CDR3 totals 14 residues. The CDR3 here is CASSPSGGPWLQYF. The CDR3 DNA reads as TGTGCCAGTAGTCCTAGCGGGGGGCCGTGGTTGCAGTATTTT.

This clonotype was recorded many times. V gene TRBV19 combines with J gene TRBJ2-1; TRBD1 aligns across 11 bases. Germline lookup yields CDR1 LNHDA and CDR2 SQIVND (reference sequence). J lost 1 base, V lost 5 bases, and 7 bases had no gene match. The CDR3 is 17 amino acids. The CDR3 sequence is CASSSRDRGWSYNEQFF. The CDR3 region has the DNA TGTGCCAGTAGTTCCCGGGACAGGGGGTGGTCCTACAATGAGCAGTTCTTC.

A word on this clonotype: A much larger clone is a single base away; this may be a read error. The gene calls are TRBV19 and TRBJ2-1; no reliable D call. This CDR3 has 14 amino acids. Germline assignment: CDR1 LNHDA and CDR2 SQIVND (reference sequence). CDR3 in amino acids: CASSTYESPNEQLF. CDR3 in DNA: TGTGCCAGTAGTACCTACGAAAGCCCCAATGAGCAGCTCTTC. The full variable domain, completed using reference TRBV19 and TRBJ2-1, is DGGITQSPKYLFRKEGQNVTLSCEQNLNHDAMYWYRQDPGQGLRLIYYSQIVNDFQKGDIAEGYSVSREKKESFPLTVTSAQKNPTAFYLCASSTYESPNEQLFGPGTRLTVL.

V is TRBV19 and J is TRBJ2-5; the D gene is possibly TRBD2 (5 bases). The germline V gene has CDR1 LNHDA and CDR2 SQIVND (reference sequence). V was clipped by 2 bases and J by 2 bases, with 12 bases between them. The CDR3 has 15 residues. CDR3 protein: CASSIRAGQQETQYF. For the CDR3, the DNA is TGTGCCAGTAGTATAAGGGCGGGCCAACAAGAGACCCAGTACTTC.